This TCR beta chain was captured by sequencing in a study of blood T cell repertoires in COVID-19. V lost 10 bases, J lost 6 bases, and 7 bases stayed unmatched. CDR3 length: 13 residues. From germline, CDR1 is MDHEN and CDR2 SYDVKM. TCRdb's copy holds only in-frame clones and misses some; the assay was immunoSEQ multiplex PCR. The sample consists of 120,000 or so clones, more than 75% of them appearing once. The chain has TRBV28 and TRBJ2-4; 9 bases map to TRBD1. The specimen was peripheral blood. The sequence came from a man in his fifties or sixties with acute or convalescent COVID-19. CDR3 nucleotides: TGTGCCACTCAGACAGGGGGGGTAAACATTCAGTACTTC. Its protein product is CATQTGGVNIQYF.